Shown below are 8 T cell receptor beta chains from a single sample sequenced in a study of T cells in Graves' hyperthyroidism and ophthalmopathy. RNA transcripts were the template for amplifying TCR beta CDR3 regions. RT-PCR in the first round (using the HTBI primer set) targeted the TCR CDR3. Via MiXCR, TCRdb re-called the multiplex PCR reads, giving one row per CDR3 protein. The table has 400,000 to 500,000 distinct CDR3 sequences, approximately 14% seen once. Sequencing used blood. These receptors all come from a woman younger than 35 with Graves' hyperthyroidism.

This clonotype appeared a few times. The rearrangement joins TRBV6-1 to TRBJ1-2; TRBD1 matches at 8 bases. The V gene end was trimmed by 11 bases and the J gene end by 3 bases; junction bases not matched to a gene: 20. This CDR3 has 17 amino acids. Germline lookup yields CDR1 MNHNS and CDR2 SASEGT. The DNA of the CDR3 is TGTGCCCAGCCCTACTTGGACAGGGCCACGGACCACTATGGCTACACCTTC. Its translation is CAQPYLDRATDHYGYTF.

V usage is TRBV7-9 and J usage is TRBJ1-1, with D perhaps TRBD1 (5 bases). CDR3 length: 14 amino acids. Between the trimmed V and J ends, which lost 6 bases and 5 bases, there was a span of 16 bases. Germline V lookup: CDR1 SEHNR, CDR2 FQNEAQ (reference sequence). In DNA form, the CDR3 reads TGTGCCAGCAGGAACCCTGCCAGGGCTACTGAAGCTTTCTTT. Its translation: CASRNPARATEAFF.

This chain connects TRBV10-3 to TRBJ2-3; 13 bases are a match to TRBD2. V gave up 4 bases and J gave up 4 bases; unmatched junction bases: 17. CDR1 and CDR2 from the germline V gene are ENHRY and SYGVKD. The CDR3 has 20 amino acids. Here the CDR3 DNA reads TGTGCCATCAGTGCGGGACTAGCGGGAACACAGACTGAGGGGTCAGATACGCAGTATTTT. Its protein is CAISAGLAGTQTEGSDTQYF.

In this sample, this clonotype turned up many times. The CDR3 region is CASRQGTGELFF. CDR3 bases: TGTGCCAGCAGACAGGGCACCGGGGAGCTGTTTTTT. The chain employs TRBV6-1 and TRBJ2-2, with D possibly being TRBD1 (6 bases). The V end lost 6 bases, the J end lost 4 bases, and 6 bases lay between the germline ends. This CDR3 contains 12 residues. Germline assignment: CDR1 MNHNS and CDR2 SASEGT.

This clonotype was seen more than once but under ten times. The chain employs TRBV2 and TRBJ1-2, with 9 bases matching TRBD1. The CDR3 length is 14 residues. CDR1 and CDR2 (germline): SNHLY, FYNNEI. The trim removed 3 bases at V and 8 bases at J, leaving 7 bases unmatched. Here the CDR3 DNA reads TGTGCCAGCAGTGACGCCGGGACAGGGTGGGGCTACACCTTC. Protein sequence: CASSDAGTGWGYTF.

The CDR3: CASSPRFRGFSTDTQYF. The CDR3, as DNA: TGTGCCAGCAGCCCACGGTTTAGGGGGTTCAGCACAGATACGCAGTATTTT. This chain joins TRBV7-9 and TRBJ2-3, with a tentative D call TRBD1 (6 bases). The V gene's germline CDR1 is SEHNR and CDR2 FQNEAQ (reference sequence). The V gene lost 5 bases and the J gene lost 0 bases, with 18 bases spanning the gap. The CDR3 is 17 residues long.

This clonotype occurred a few times. This chain connects TRBV10-3 to TRBJ2-1, with D possibly matching TRBD1 (5 bases). This CDR3 region has 17 residues. Germline V gene lookup returns CDR1 ENHRY and CDR2 SYGVKD. Trimming cost V 6 bases and J 3 bases, with 21 bases left between them. Here the CDR3 reads CAIRTETSWGRYNEQFF. CDR3 sequence (DNA): TGTGCCATCAGGACAGAAACCTCCTGGGGCCGCTACAATGAGCAGTTCTTC.

This clonotype occurred many times. V gene TRBV7-8 combines with J gene TRBJ2-3, with 7 positions matching TRBD1. The CDR3 consists of 16 residues. From germline, CDR1 is SGHVS and CDR2 FQNEAQ. V lost 1 base, J lost 0 bases, and 4 bases stayed unmatched. The CDR3 DNA is TGTGCCAGCAGCTTAGAGACAGGGCTCAGCACAGATACGCAGTATTTT. This translates into CASSLETGLSTDTQYF.